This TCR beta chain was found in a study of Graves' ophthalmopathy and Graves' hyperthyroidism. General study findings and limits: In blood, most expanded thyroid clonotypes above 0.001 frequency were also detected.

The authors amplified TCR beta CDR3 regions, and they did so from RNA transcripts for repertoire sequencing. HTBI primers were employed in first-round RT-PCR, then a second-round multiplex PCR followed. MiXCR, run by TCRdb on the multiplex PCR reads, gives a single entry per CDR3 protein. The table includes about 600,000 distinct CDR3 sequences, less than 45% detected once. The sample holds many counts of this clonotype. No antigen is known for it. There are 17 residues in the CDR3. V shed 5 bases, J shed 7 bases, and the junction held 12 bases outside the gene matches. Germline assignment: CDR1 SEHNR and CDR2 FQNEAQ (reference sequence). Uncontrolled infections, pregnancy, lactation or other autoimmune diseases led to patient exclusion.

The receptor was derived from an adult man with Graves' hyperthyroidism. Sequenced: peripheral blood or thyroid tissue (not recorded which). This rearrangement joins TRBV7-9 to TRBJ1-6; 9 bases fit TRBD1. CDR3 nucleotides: TGTGCCAGCAGCACATCCCTGGGGGGGACAGGGAATTCACCCCTCCACTTT. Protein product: CASSTSLGGTGNSPLHF. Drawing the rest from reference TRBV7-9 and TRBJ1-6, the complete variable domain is DTGVSQNPRHKITKRGQNVTFRCDPISEHNRLYWYRQTLGQGPEFLTYFQNEAQLEKSRLLSDRFSAERPKGSFSTLEIQRTEQGDSAMYLCASSTSLGGTGNSPLHFGNGTRLTVT.